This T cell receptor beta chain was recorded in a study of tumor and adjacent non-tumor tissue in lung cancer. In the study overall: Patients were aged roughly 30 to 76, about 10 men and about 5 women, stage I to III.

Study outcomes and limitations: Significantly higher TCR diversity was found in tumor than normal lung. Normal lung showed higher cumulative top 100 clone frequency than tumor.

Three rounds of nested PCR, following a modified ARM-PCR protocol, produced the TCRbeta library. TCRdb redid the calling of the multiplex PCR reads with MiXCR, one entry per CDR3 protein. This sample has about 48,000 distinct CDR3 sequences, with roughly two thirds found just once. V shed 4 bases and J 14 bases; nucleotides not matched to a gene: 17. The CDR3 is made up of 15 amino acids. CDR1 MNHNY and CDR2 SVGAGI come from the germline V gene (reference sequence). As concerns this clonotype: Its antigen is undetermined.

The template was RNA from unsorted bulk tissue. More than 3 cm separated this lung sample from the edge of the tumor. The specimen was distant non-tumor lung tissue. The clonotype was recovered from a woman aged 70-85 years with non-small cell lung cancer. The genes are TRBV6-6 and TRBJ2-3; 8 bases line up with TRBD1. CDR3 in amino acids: CASSSGTGGADMPYF. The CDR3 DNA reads TGTGCCAGCAGTTCCGGTACAGGGGGTGCAGATATGCCGTATTTT.